The 31 T cell receptor beta chains below all came from one sample that was sequenced in a study of cytomegalovirus exposure and HLA in healthy donors. The PCR made use of 60 Vbeta and 13 Jbeta primers. Measured with immunoSEQ multiplex PCR; TCRdb has only the in-frame clones, and not every one. The profile shows 150,000 to 250,000 clones, 85% of them singletons. Sequencing was carried out using PBMCs. The source is a woman in her forties or fifties in good health and CMV-seronegative.

This chain joins TRBV6-5 and TRBJ2-5; 9 bases align to TRBD1. The germline CDR1 and CDR2 sequences are MNHEY and SVGAGI. The ends lost 0 bases at V and 5 bases at J; junction bases unmatched: 7. The CDR3 is 16 residues long. CDR3 DNA: TGTGCCAGCAGTTACTCGAGCACAGGGGGCAGGGAGACCCAGTACTTC. This gives the protein CASSYSSTGGRETQYF.

The chain employs TRBV7-8 and TRBJ2-3; 9 positions match TRBD1. The CDR3 runs to 16 residues. The trim removed 0 bases at V and 2 bases at J, leaving 3 bases unmatched. Germline V gene sequence: CDR1 SGHVS, CDR2 FQNEAQ. The chain's CDR3 is CASSLAGTGFTDTQYF. CDR3 in DNA: TGTGCCAGCAGCTTAGCGGGGACAGGGTTCACAGATACGCAGTATTTT.

The gene calls are TRBV28 and TRBJ1-4; no reliable D call. V lost 6 bases to trimming and J lost 8 bases, with 7 bases between them. Germline CDR1 is MDHEN and CDR2 is SYDVKM. This CDR3 is built from 11 residues. CDR3 protein: CASSVQEKLFF. In DNA, the CDR3 is TGTGCCAGCAGCGTTCAGGAAAAACTGTTTTTT.

This rearrangement joins TRBV11-2 to TRBJ2-5; 9 bases match TRBD1. The end of the DNA aligns better with TRBJ2-7, so the J call may be wrong. Germline V gene lookup returns CDR1 SGHAT and CDR2 FQNNGV. This CDR3 region has 17 residues. CDR3 coding DNA: TGTGCCAGCAGCTTAGGACCCTTCGGGACAGGGTTCTACGAGCAGTACTTC. It is translated as CASSLGPFGTGFYEQYF.

V is TRBV6-5 and J is TRBJ2-1; D is unclear. This CDR3 has 13 residues. Germline CDR1 reads MNHEY; CDR2 reads SVGAGI. V lost 8 bases and J 4 bases, leaving 12 bases between the germline ends. CDR3 nucleotides: TGTGCCAGCGGGTCGGGTCGGTACAATGAGCAGTTCTTC. Translated: CASGSGRYNEQFF.

The chain uses TRBV11-2 and TRBJ1-2; D not resolved. The CDR3 covers 14 residues. Trimming took off 0 bases at V and 8 bases at J, with 13 bases between the two ends. Germline CDR1 reads SGHAT; CDR2 reads FQNNGV. The CDR3 sequence: CASSLDGSSEGYTF. The CDR3 nucleotides read TGTGCCAGCAGCTTAGACGGGAGCAGTGAGGGCTACACCTTC.

The rearrangement links TRBV5-8 to TRBJ2-7; D call uncertain. This CDR3 has 12 amino acids. V lost 1 base to trimming and J lost 4 bases, with 6 bases between them. The V gene's germline CDR1 is SGHTS and CDR2 YDEGEE. CDR3 sequence: CASSLSVYEQYF. CDR3 sequence (DNA): TGTGCCAGCAGCTTGTCCGTTTACGAGCAGTACTTC.

The V gene is TRBV18, the J gene TRBJ2-2, with 7 bases lining up with TRBD2. Trimming at V came to 2 bases and at J to 3 bases, leaving 6 bases not matched to a gene. This CDR3 has 16 amino acids. The germline V gene encodes CDR1 KGHSH and CDR2 LQKENI. The CDR3 coding sequence is TGTGCCAGCTCACCAAGAGCTGGGGGGGACACCGGGGAGCTGTTTTTT. Protein product: CASSPRAGGDTGELFF.

The rearrangement uses TRBV7-2 and TRBJ2-7; D perhaps matches TRBD2 (5 bases). CDR1 SGHTA and CDR2 FQGNSA come from the germline V gene. The ends were cut back, 2 bases at V and 2 bases at J, with 13 bases in the middle. The CDR3 covers 15 residues. CDR3 DNA sequence: TGTGCCAGCAGCTTAAGCGGTCCAACGGCCTACGAGCAGTACTTC. Protein: CASSLSGPTAYEQYF.

V usage is TRBV7-9 and J usage is TRBJ2-5; 13 bases align to TRBD2. Looked up from germline, CDR1 is SEHNR and CDR2 is FQNEAQ (reference sequence). V dropped 5 bases and J dropped 3; count of bases not matched to a gene: 6. The CDR3 has 16 amino acids. The CDR3 here is CASSLWTSGGKETQYF. The CDR3, as DNA: TGTGCCAGCAGCCTATGGACTAGCGGGGGTAAAGAGACCCAGTACTTC.

The rearrangement joins TRBV7-3 to TRBJ2-5; TRBD2 matches at 8 bases. This CDR3 is built from 16 residues. V gave up 1 base and J gave up 2 bases; unmatched junction bases: 6. The germline gives CDR1 SGHTA, CDR2 FQGTGA. CDR3 in DNA: TGTGCCAGCAGCTTAAACACGGGAGGGCCACAAGAGACCCAGTACTTC. Protein product: CASSLNTGGPQETQYF.

This rearrangement joins TRBV10-1 to TRBJ2-2; 7 bases are shared with TRBD2. Unmatched junction bases numbered 8, after V lost 4 bases and J lost 3 bases. CDR1 and CDR2 from the germline V gene are WNHNN and SYGVQD (reference sequence). This CDR3 comprises 16 residues. The CDR3 DNA is TGCGCCAGCAGTGGGGCGGGAGCTATCTACACCGGGGAGCTGTTTTTT. It codes for CASSGAGAIYTGELFF.

The rearrangement links TRBV6-4 to TRBJ2-3; tentative D call: TRBD2 (5 bases). Germline V lookup: CDR1 MRHNA, CDR2 SNTAGT. V shed 6 bases and J shed 1 base, with 8 bases lying between them. The CDR3 totals 13 residues. The CDR3 DNA reads TGTGCCAGCAGACGGCGGGGCACAGATACGCAGTATTTT. This sequence encodes CASRRRGTDTQYF.

The chain links TRBV5-4 to TRBJ2-6; the match to TRBD2 covers 8 bases. The length of the CDR3 is 16 residues. Germline lookup yields CDR1 SGHNT and CDR2 YYREEE (reference sequence). V trimming: 4 bases; J trimming: 2 bases; junction bases outside the gene matches: 5. In DNA form, the CDR3 reads TGTGCCAGCAGCCCCCGGGGGGGGGCTGGGGCCAACGTCCTGACTTTC. Its translation is CASSPRGGAGANVLTF.

The chain carries TRBV28 and TRBJ2-7, with 8 bases aligning to TRBD2. The CDR3 is 14 amino acids. V trimming: 3 bases; J trimming: 5 bases; junction bases outside the gene matches: 6. Germline CDR1 reads MDHEN; CDR2 reads SYDVKM. CDR3 DNA: TGTGCCAGCAGTTTGCCCCGGGGGGGCCACGAGCAGTACTTC. Translated, it gives CASSLPRGGHEQYF.

The chain uses TRBV7-9 and TRBJ1-1; D not resolved. The CDR3 length is 16 residues. With 5 bases removed from V and 6 bases from J, the gap between germline ends came to 22 bases. From germline, CDR1 is SEHNR and CDR2 FQNEAQ (reference sequence). In nucleotides, the CDR3 is TGTGCCAGCAGCCCCCGGGAGCAGTTCGGGAGGGCTGAAGCTTTCTTT. It translates to CASSPREQFGRAEAFF.

This chain connects TRBV29-1 to TRBJ2-3; 15 bases match TRBD2. Germline CDR1 and CDR2: SQVTM and ANQGSEA. J lost 6 bases, V lost 5 bases, and 6 bases had no gene match. The CDR3 covers 15 residues. DNA of the CDR3: TGCAGCGTTCCCGGACTAGCGGGAGGGCCGGATACGCAGTATTTT. Translating gives CSVPGLAGGPDTQYF.

The chain is built from TRBV5-1 and TRBJ1-1; 7 bases fit TRBD1. The CDR3 runs to 14 residues. Germline CDR1 is SGHRS and CDR2 is YFSETQ. Germline trimming cut 4 bases from V and 3 bases from J; bases unmatched to any gene: 6. The CDR3 protein is CASSTGQMYTEAFF. CDR3 DNA: TGCGCCAGCAGCACGGGACAGATGTACACTGAAGCTTTCTTT.

The chain joins TRBV7-2 to TRBJ2-7; tentatively, D is TRBD2 (5 bases). From germline, CDR1 is SGHTA and CDR2 FQGNSA. Trimming cost V 2 bases and J 3 bases, with 14 bases left between them. The CDR3 runs to 15 residues. CDR3 nucleotide sequence: TGTGCCAGCAGCTTACCCACAGTTGCGGGCTACGAGCAGTACTTC. As protein: CASSLPTVAGYEQYF.

The chain recombines TRBV4-1 with TRBJ1-3; no definite D call. V dropped 0 bases and J dropped 0 bases, with 9 bases sitting between them. Germline assignment: CDR1 MGHRA and CDR2 YSYEKL. The CDR3 contains 16 residues. CDR3 DNA sequence: TGCGCCAGCAGCCAAGATCAGTTGAACTCTGGAAACACCATATATTTT. Translated: CASSQDQLNSGNTIYF.

The chain is built from TRBV29-1 and TRBJ2-2; a weak D match, TRBD2 (6 bases). Trimming took off 5 bases at V and 2 bases at J, with 12 bases between the two ends. This CDR3 has 14 residues. Germline V gene sequence: CDR1 SQVTM, CDR2 ANQGSEA. CDR3 sequence: CSVLRGINTGELFF. CDR3 DNA sequence: TGCAGCGTTCTTCGGGGGATCAACACCGGGGAGCTGTTTTTT.

The rearrangement joins TRBV6-5 to TRBJ1-1; D unclear. Trimming cost V 4 bases and J 4 bases, with 7 bases left between them. Germline CDR1 reads MNHEY; CDR2 reads SVGAGI. This CDR3 contains 12 residues. CDR3 protein: CASSSRATEAFF. The CDR3 nucleotides are TGTGCCAGCAGTTCTCGCGCCACTGAAGCTTTCTTT.

This rearrangement joins TRBV5-1 to TRBJ1-4; 9 bases align to TRBD1. This CDR3 spans 15 amino acids. Germline values: CDR1 SGHRS, CDR2 YFSETQ. The ends lost 4 bases at V and 5 bases at J; junction bases unmatched: 6. The DNA of the CDR3 is TGCGCCAGCAGCACTGCAGGGACAGGGAATGAAAAACTGTTTTTT. The encoded protein is CASSTAGTGNEKLFF.

The V and J genes are TRBV19 and TRBJ1-2; 8 positions agree with TRBD1. With V trimmed by 5 bases and J by 8 bases, 10 bases remained unmatched. The germline V gene encodes CDR1 LNHDA and CDR2 SQIVND (reference sequence). This CDR3 contains 14 residues. CDR3 region: CASSPNVRGQGYTF. CDR3 coding DNA: TGTGCCAGTAGTCCAAACGTCAGGGGGCAAGGCTACACCTTC.

This clone was seen a single time. This same CDR3 is encoded by further DNA sequences in the sample. The V and J genes are TRBV5-6 and TRBJ2-1; the match to TRBD2 covers 9 bases. V gave up 0 bases and J gave up 6 bases; unmatched junction bases: 4. The CDR3 covers 15 residues. Germline values: CDR1 SGHDT, CDR2 YYEEEE. CDR3 sequence reads: CASSLGLAGFNEQFF. DNA of the CDR3: TGTGCCAGCAGCTTGGGGCTAGCGGGATTCAATGAGCAGTTCTTC.

Comments on this clone: The junction differs from germline at one of its ends, possibly a read error. The chain has TRBV7-9 and TRBJ2-7, with D perhaps TRBD1 (5 bases). CDR1 and CDR2 from the germline V gene are SEHNR and FQNEAQ (reference sequence). The CDR3 contains 11 residues. CDR3 sequence (DNA): TGTTCCAGCAGCCAGGGTTACGAGCAGTACTTC. This sequence encodes CSSSQGYEQYF.

The J gene is TRBJ2-4, the V gene TRBV19; 13 positions agree with TRBD2. J was trimmed by 6 bases and V by 1 base; bases with no gene match: 12. The CDR3 has 19 amino acids. Germline V gene sequence: CDR1 LNHDA, CDR2 SQIVND (reference sequence). The CDR3 loop is CASSIAPRGLAGRGNIQYF. DNA of the CDR3: TGTGCCAGTAGTATAGCTCCCCGGGGACTAGCGGGAAGGGGAAACATTCAGTACTTC.

V gene TRBV27 combines with J gene TRBJ1-1, with D tentatively TRBD1 (6 bases). Trimming shortened V by 4 bases and J by 4 bases, and 16 bases separated the two germline ends. CDR1 MNHEY and CDR2 SMNVEV come from the germline V gene (reference sequence). This CDR3 is built from 15 residues. The CDR3: CASSSWDTGSTEAFF. The CDR3 region has the DNA TGTGCCAGCAGTTCGTGGGACACTGGGAGCACTGAAGCTTTCTTT.

The rearrangement links TRBV4-3 to TRBJ2-1; D is perhaps TRBD2 (5 bases). The V end was cut by 0 bases, the J end by 0 bases, with 18 bases between. Germline lookup yields CDR1 LGHNA and CDR2 YSLEER. The CDR3 consists of 19 residues. This CDR3 reads CASSQDAYSGAPSYNEQFF. In DNA, the CDR3 is TGCGCCAGCAGCCAAGATGCTTACAGCGGAGCCCCCTCCTACAATGAGCAGTTCTTC.

This chain links TRBV7-6 with TRBJ2-5, with 7 bases lining up with TRBD2. Germline assignment: CDR1 SGHVS and CDR2 FNYEAQ. V shed 4 bases, J shed 5 bases, and the junction held 7 bases outside the gene matches. The CDR3 is 14 residues long. DNA of the CDR3: TGTGCCAGCAGCTCCCCCGGGAGGTTCGAGACCCAGTACTTC. This codes for CASSSPGRFETQYF.

The chain recombines TRBV6-1 with TRBJ1-2; 9 nucleotides align to TRBD1. CDR1 MNHNS and CDR2 SASEGT come from the germline V gene. This CDR3 has 15 amino acids. After removal of 4 bases from V and 8 bases from J, the junction contained 11 bases not matched to a gene. DNA for the CDR3: TGTGCCAGCAGTGCCCCCGGGACAGGGAATTTAGGCTACACCTTC. Residues: CASSAPGTGNLGYTF.